The clone carrying this TCR beta chain was seen just once. The length of the CDR3 is 14 residues. Germline V gene lookup returns CDR1 LNHDA and CDR2 SQIVND (reference sequence). V was shortened by 0 bases and J by 3 bases, with 7 bases between the two germline ends. The sample is drawn from a study of blood T cell repertoires in COVID-19. TCRdb keeps only in-frame clones here, not all; method: immunoSEQ multiplex PCR. The repertoire includes approximately 300,000 clones, more than 80% of them detected once, and about 6.8% sits in the top ten. The TCR originated in a young woman with COVID-19, enrolled during active disease. The chain combines TRBV19 with TRBJ2-3, with no clear D. Sequenced: peripheral blood. This chain's CDR3 is CASSIDLVTDTQYF. Here the CDR3 DNA reads TGTGCCAGTAGTATAGACCTAGTAACAGATACGCAGTATTTT.